The text below deals with one T cell receptor beta chain. Its antigen is not known. This record belongs to a study of cytotoxic CD8 clonotypes in ibrutinib-treated CLL. The study's findings and limits: With treatment, public clonotypes, which were uncommon, either contracted or remained stable.

The method was immunoSEQ multiplex PCR; TCRdb's version includes in-frame clones alone and lacks a portion of them. This sample has more than 75,000 clones, with roughly three quarters found just once. The sequences come from PBMCs, collected after 24 months of ibrutinib treatment. The sequence was collected from a human donor with chronic lymphocytic leukemia.

The CDR3 bases are TGCGCCAGCAGCTTGCTAGCGGGAGGGCCAGATACGCAGTATTTT. This translates into CASSLLAGGPDTQYF. The chain uses TRBV5-1 and TRBJ2-3, with TRBD2 matching 12 bases. The length of the CDR3 is 15 residues. Germline trimming cut 1 base from V and 4 bases from J; bases unmatched to any gene: 1. The germline CDR1 and CDR2 sequences are SGHRS and YFSETQ. Combining the CDR3 with reference TRBV5-1 and TRBJ2-3 gives the whole variable domain KAGVTQTPRYLIKTRGQQVTLSCSPISGHRSVSWYQQTPGQGLQFLFEYFSETQRNKGNFPGRFSGRQFSNSRSEMNVSTLELGDSALYLCASSLLAGGPDTQYFGPGTRLTVL.